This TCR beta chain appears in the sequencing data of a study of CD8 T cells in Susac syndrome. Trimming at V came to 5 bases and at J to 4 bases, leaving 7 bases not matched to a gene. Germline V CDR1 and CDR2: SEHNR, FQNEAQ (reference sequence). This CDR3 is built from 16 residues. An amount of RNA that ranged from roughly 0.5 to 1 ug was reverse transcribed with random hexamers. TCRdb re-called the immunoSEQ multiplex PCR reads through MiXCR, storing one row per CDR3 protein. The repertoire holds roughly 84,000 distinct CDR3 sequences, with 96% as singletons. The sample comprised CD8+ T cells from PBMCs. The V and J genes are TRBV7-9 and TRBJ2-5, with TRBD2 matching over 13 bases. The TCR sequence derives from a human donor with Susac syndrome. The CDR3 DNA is TGTGCCAGCAGCCCCACTAGCGGGAGGGCGCTAGAGACCCAGTACTTC. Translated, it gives CASSPTSGRALETQYF. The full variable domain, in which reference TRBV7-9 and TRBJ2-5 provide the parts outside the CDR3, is DTGVSQNPRHKITKRGQNVTFRCDPISEHNRLYWYRQTLGQGPEFLTYFQNEAQLEKSRLLSDRFSAERPKGSFSTLEIQRTEQGDSAMYLCASSPTSGRALETQYFGPGTRLLVL.